Following are 29 T cell receptor beta chains from one sample sequenced in a study of tumor-infiltrating lymphocytes in primary liver carcinoma. Unsorted whole blood supplied the RNA, and germline DNA was extracted too. TCR beta cDNA was made from 400 to 500 ng total RNA with a constant-region primer. ARM-PCR, slightly modified, supplied the TCR beta libraries through three nested multiplex PCR rounds. PCR rounds one and two used TRBV1-TRBV30 forward primers with a C-beta reverse primer for around 9 cycles each. TCRdb reprocessed the multiplex PCR reads with MiXCR, giving one entry per CDR3 protein. The sample has fewer than 250,000 distinct CDR3 sequences, 65% seen once. What was sequenced was peripheral blood. The source is an older woman with primary liver carcinoma and hepatitis B virus infection.

Worth noting for this clonotype: One end of the junction does not line up with germline, which may come from a read error. The CDR3 region is CSVERGTGSLPNTEVFF. In DNA form, the CDR3 reads TGCAGCGTTGAGAGGGGGACAGGGAGCCTCCCGAACACTGAAGTTTTCTTT. This rearrangement joins TRBV29-1 to TRBJ1-1; TRBD1 matches at 9 bases. The CDR3 is 17 residues long. Germline lookup yields CDR1 SQVTM and CDR2 ANQGSEA.

Comments on this clonotype: At one of its ends the junction is not consistent with the germline gene, which may arise from a read error. V gene TRBV11-2 combines with J gene TRBJ2-3; 7 positions agree with TRBD1. CDR1 is SGHAT, CDR2 FQNNGV, per germline. This CDR3 has 15 residues. The CDR3 protein is CASGLQGSDTDMQYF. The CDR3 bases are TGTGCCAGCGGCCTACAGGGGTCAGACACAGATATGCAGTATTTT.

The rearrangement uses TRBV28 and TRBJ2-1; TRBD1 or TRBD2 may be the D gene (5 bases each). The V end lost 6 bases, the J end lost 3 bases, and 18 bases lay between the germline ends. Germline V gene data show CDR1 as MDHEN and CDR2 as SYDVKM. This CDR3 is 16 amino acids long. The chain's CDR3 is CASRSNTGRGYNEQFF. DNA of the CDR3: TGTGCCAGCAGGTCCAATACGGGACGGGGCTACAATGAGCAGTTCTTC.

Of note for this clonotype: The junction shows a germline mismatch at one end, possibly a read error. The chain has TRBV11-2 and TRBJ1-4; D remains unclear. This CDR3 has 12 amino acids. Per the germline V gene, CDR1 is SGHAT and CDR2 is FQNNGV. The CDR3 DNA sequence: TGTGTCAGCAGCCTAGTTCCTGAAAAACTGTTTTTT. Translated: CVSSLVPEKLFF.

The CDR3 coding sequence is TGTGCCAGCAGCCGAAGTGGGCAGGGGGCTTATCAGCCCCAGCATTTT. Translation: CASSRSGQGAYQPQHF. The V gene is TRBV4-2, the J gene TRBJ1-5, with 8 bases lining up with TRBD1. This CDR3 is built from 16 residues. The germline gives CDR1 LGHNA, CDR2 YNFKEQ. With 4 bases clipped from V and 5 bases from J, the junction kept 10 bases outside the gene matches.

The chain employs TRBV6-1 and TRBJ2-2; D may correspond to TRBD1 or TRBD2 (5 bases each). The V end lost 9 bases, the J end lost 2 bases, and 10 bases lay between the germline ends. The CDR3 spans 13 residues. Germline values: CDR1 MNHNS, CDR2 SASEGT. The CDR3 loop reads CASRDVNTGELFF. The CDR3 DNA reads as TGTGCCAGTCGGGACGTCAACACCGGGGAGCTGTTTTTT.

Of note for this clonotype: This may arise from a read error, as a much more abundant clone is one base away. The genes are TRBV6-5 and TRBJ1-2, with 9 bases fitting TRBD1. The CDR3 has 14 amino acids. CDR1 is MNHEY and CDR2 is SVGAGI in the germline V gene. CDR3 region: CANSYRRTGDGYTF. The CDR3 DNA sequence: TGTGCCAACAGTTACCGCCGGACAGGGGATGGCTACACCTTC.

The chain recombines TRBV29-1 with TRBJ1-2; 7 bases line up with TRBD1. The V and J ends lost 7 bases and 8 bases, in that order; junction bases with no gene match: 13. The CDR3 runs to 13 residues. Germline values: CDR1 SQVTM, CDR2 ANQGSEA. The CDR3 loop is CSAIRDSTDGYTF. The CDR3 DNA reads TGCAGCGCCATCCGGGACAGCACGGACGGCTACACCTTC.

The rearrangement joins TRBV11-2 to TRBJ2-1; D might be TRBD2 (5 bases). There are 14 residues in the CDR3. V dropped 10 bases and J dropped 15 bases, with 28 bases sitting between them. From germline, CDR1 is SGHAT and CDR2 FQNNGV. The DNA of the CDR3 is TGTGCCACCAGTCCGGACTCGAGGTATAGGGAACGGTTCTTC. Its protein is CATSPDSRYRERFF.

About this clonotype: A junction boundary mismatches the germline segment, possibly from a read error. The chain carries TRBV5-8 and TRBJ2-1; 10 bases match TRBD1. This CDR3 spans 14 amino acids. Germline V lookup: CDR1 SGHTS, CDR2 YDEGEE. The CDR3: CASSPKGQGNGQFF. CDR3 in DNA: TGTGCCAGCAGCCCGAAGGGACAGGGGAATGGGCAGTTCTTC.

The chain uses TRBV30 and TRBJ2-5; 14 bases are shared with TRBD2. Trimming removed 6 bases from V and 4 bases from J; junction bases left unmatched: 4. The CDR3 has 14 amino acids. Germline CDR1 and CDR2: GTSNPN and SVGIG (reference sequence). In DNA, the CDR3 is TGTGCCTGTGGACTAGCGGGAGGTCTAGAGACCCAGTACTTC. Its translation: CACGLAGGLETQYF.

This clonotype came up a few times. V usage is TRBV28 and J usage is TRBJ2-3, with TRBD1 identical over 8 bases. CDR3 length equals 15 residues. Germline V lookup: CDR1 MDHEN, CDR2 SYDVKM. V was clipped by 4 bases and J by 1 base; unmatched bases: 4. The CDR3 region has the DNA TGTGCCAGCAGTTCGACAGGGGTGGGCACAGATACGCAGTATTTT. It codes for CASSSTGVGTDTQYF.

The chain uses TRBV21-1 and TRBJ1-2; the D call TRBD1 from the table was never checked on the DNA. TRBV21-1 is a listed pseudogene. The CDR3 has 16 residues. CDR3 nucleotides: TGTGCCAGCAGCAAAGAGGGCAGGGATAAAATCTATGGCTACACCTTC. Residues: CASSKEGRDKIYGYTF.

The chain joins TRBV6-1 to TRBJ1-1; perhaps TRBD1 as D (6 bases). Germline CDR1 MNHNS, CDR2 SASEGT. CDR3 length: 13 amino acids. CDR3: CTTIDRPNTEAFF. The CDR3 DNA follows: TGTACCACCATCGACAGGCCGAACACTGAAGCTTTCTTT.

The rearrangement uses TRBV28 and TRBJ2-3, with 7 bases lining up with TRBD1. The J segment lost 5 bases and the V segment lost 5 bases, leaving 10 bases of the junction unmatched. The V gene's germline CDR1 is MDHEN and CDR2 SYDVKM. The CDR3 covers 15 residues. CDR3 nucleotides: TGTGCCAGCAGTACCCATAGAGGGGGCATAGATACGCAGTATTTT. Translation gives CASSTHRGGIDTQYF.

For this clonotype: One end of the junction varies from germline; a read error may be responsible. The chain couples TRBV12-3 or TRBV12-4 to TRBJ2-2; TRBD1 is a possible D gene (6 bases). This CDR3 comprises 16 residues. CDR3 in amino acids: CVSSSPSGVNTRELFF. The DNA of the CDR3 is TGTGTCAGCAGTTCCCCCTCAGGGGTGAACACCCGGGAGCTGTTTTTT.

A word on this clonotype: The junction does not match germline at one end; this may be a read error. The J gene is TRBJ2-7, the V gene TRBV11-1; 8 bases match TRBD1. Germline CDR1 SGHAT, CDR2 FQDESV (reference sequence). The CDR3 contains 17 residues. CDR3 DNA sequence: TGTGTCAGCAGCCCCGTTATCGGGCAGGGGGCCGTCTACGAGCAGTACTTC. This codes for CVSSPVIGQGAVYEQYF.

As regards this clonotype: With a much larger clone just one base away, this may be a read error. This CDR3 reads CNVETQGRGEQYF. The CDR3 coding sequence is TGCAACGTTGAAACGCAGGGCAGGGGTGAGCAGTACTTC. This chain uses TRBV29-1 with TRBJ2-7; D is perhaps TRBD1 (6 bases). CDR1 SQVTM and CDR2 ANQGSEA come from the germline V gene. The CDR3 sequence is 13 residues long.

This clonotype turned up a few times. This chain links TRBV7-9 with TRBJ1-2; possibly TRBD1 for D (5 bases). Germline V CDR1 and CDR2: SEHNR, FQNEAQ (reference sequence). The CDR3 is 15 residues long. V lost 4 bases, J lost 5 bases, and 17 bases lay in between. The CDR3 sequence: CASSYGQSPVYGYTF. As DNA, the CDR3 is TGTGCCAGCAGCTATGGACAAAGCCCCGTTTATGGCTACACCTTC. Supplemented by reference TRBV7-9 and TRBJ1-2, the full variable domain reads DTGVSQNPRHKITKRGQNVTFRCDPISEHNRLYWYRQTLGQGPEFLTYFQNEAQLEKSRLLSDRFSAERPKGSFSTLEIQRTEQGDSAMYLCASSYGQSPVYGYTFGSGTRLTVV.

As concerns this clonotype: At one boundary the junction diverges from the germline segment, which might be a read error. The rearrangement links TRBV11-2 to TRBJ2-7; D possibly corresponds to TRBD2 (5 bases). The CDR3 covers 13 residues. Germline V gene data show CDR1 as SGHAT and CDR2 as FQNNGV. CDR3 sequence: CVSSLEFGDEQYF. For the CDR3, the DNA is TGTGTCAGCAGCTTAGAGTTCGGGGACGAGCAGTACTTC. Together with reference TRBV11-2 and TRBJ2-7, the CDR3 gives the full variable domain: EAGVAQSPRYKIIEKRQSVAFWCNPISGHATLYWYQQILGQGPKLLIQFQNNGVVDDSQLPKDRFSAERLKGVDSTLKIQPAKLEDSAVYLCVSSLEFGDEQYFGPGTRLTVT.

For this clonotype: Just one base apart from a much larger clone, this may be a read error. The chain couples TRBV14 to TRBJ2-4; maybe TRBD1 (6 bases). CDR3 size: 14 residues. CDR1 SGHDN and CDR2 FVKESK come from the germline V gene. The CDR3 region has the DNA TGTGCCAGCAGCCTCCCAGGGGTACAAAACGTTCAGTACTTC. This encodes CASSLPGVQNVQYF.

This clonotype was counted at least ten times. The chain couples TRBV29-1 to TRBJ2-4; maybe TRBD2 (6 bases). In germline, CDR1 is SQVTM, CDR2 ANQGSEA. V lost 6 bases and J lost 8, with 20 bases in between. CDR3 size: 14 residues. The CDR3 DNA reads TGCAGCGTCCTGACTAAGGGGTCGGGGGACATTCAGTACTTC. Translation gives CSVLTKGSGDIQYF.

About this clonotype itself: Compared with germline, one end of the junction differs, possibly owing to a read error. V gene TRBV7-8 combines with J gene TRBJ1-1; D is perhaps TRBD1 (6 bases). CDR3 length equals 15 residues. Germline-derived CDR1 and CDR2 are SGHVS and FQNEAQ. DNA of the CDR3: TGTGTCAGCAGCCACTCCACAGGGATTTACACTGAAGCTTTCTTT. It encodes CVSSHSTGIYTEAFF.

Worth noting for this clonotype: At one end, the junction sequence differs from germline, possibly due to a read error. The chain recombines TRBV10-3 with TRBJ2-1; 10 bases match TRBD1. Judging by the DNA end, TRBJ2-7 fits better; the J call may be wrong. This CDR3 has 16 amino acids. Per germline, CDR1 ENHRY and CDR2 SYGVKD. CDR3: CAITERVGQGSYEQYF. In nucleotides, the CDR3 is TGTGCCATCACTGAGAGAGTGGGACAGGGGAGTTACGAGCAGTACTTC.

This clonotype was seen a few times. The V gene is TRBV7-8, the J gene TRBJ2-7; 9 bases line up with TRBD1. This CDR3 is built from 15 residues. The junction had 6 bases not matched to a gene; V was cut back by 4 bases and J by 2 bases. Germline CDR1 SGHVS, CDR2 FQNEAQ. The CDR3: CASSSKRQGAYEQYF. The CDR3 DNA reads as TGTGCCAGCAGCTCAAAACGACAGGGGGCCTACGAGCAGTACTTC.

A note on this clonotype: One end of the junction does not line up with germline, which may come from a read error. V usage is TRBV6-5 and J usage is TRBJ2-2; possibly TRBD1 for D (6 bases). Germline CDR1 and CDR2: MNHEY and SVGAGI. The CDR3 has 15 residues. The CDR3 here is CTSNKIPDSTGELFF. Written as DNA, the CDR3 is TGTACCAGTAATAAAATTCCGGACAGCACCGGGGAGCTGTTTTTT.

The table lists this clonotype with many counts. For the CDR3, the DNA is TGCGCCAGCAGCCGCGGACTAGCTCAGAACACCGGGGAGCTGTTTTTT. It yields the protein CASSRGLAQNTGELFF. This rearrangement joins TRBV4-1 to TRBJ2-2, with 8 positions matching TRBD2. V lost 4 bases, J lost 1 base, and 5 bases stayed unmatched. There are 16 residues in the CDR3. Germline V gene lookup returns CDR1 MGHRA and CDR2 YSYEKL.

This clonotype was seen many times. The chain combines TRBV14 with TRBJ2-5, with TRBD2 matching over 10 bases. Germline V gene sequence: CDR1 SGHDN, CDR2 FVKESK. Losses at the gene ends were 9 bases for V and 0 bases for J; bases not matched to a gene: 7. This CDR3 has 15 residues. The CDR3 spells CARDLLAGYQETQYF. For the CDR3, the DNA is TGTGCCAGGGACCTACTAGCGGGGTACCAAGAGACCCAGTACTTC.

The rearrangement joins TRBV28 to TRBJ2-1; 8 nucleotides agree with TRBD2. This CDR3 has 14 amino acids. From germline, CDR1 is MDHEN and CDR2 SYDVKM. With V trimmed by 5 bases and J by 6 bases, 6 bases remained unmatched. This CDR3 is CASSPSGSINEQFF. CDR3 coding DNA: TGTGCCAGCAGTCCGAGCGGGAGTATCAATGAGCAGTTCTTC.